The clone carrying this T cell receptor (beta chain) was seen a handful of times. These data are taken from a study of blood T cell repertoires in COVID-19. Between the trimmed V and J ends, which lost 5 bases and 9 bases, there was a span of 12 bases. Germline V lookup: CDR1 SGHTS, CDR2 YDEGEE. The CDR3 totals 12 residues. Libraries were prepared by immunoSEQ multiplex PCR; TCRdb keeps only in-frame clonotypes and omits some of them. The table records some 200,000 clones, 85% to 90% of them present only once. The rearrangement joins TRBV5-8 to TRBJ1-5, with D unresolved. The sample was peripheral blood. This clonotype originated in a man older than 75 with acute or convalescent COVID-19. The CDR3 here is CASSPPFRPQHF. CDR3 in DNA: TGTGCCAGCAGTCCTCCCTTCCGGCCCCAGCATTTT.